These 30 T cell receptor beta chains originate from one sample sequenced in a study of blood T cells in healthy people across ages (dated by TCRdb to 2015 to 2017). Libraries were made using 5' RACE. The run used an Illumina HiSeq 2500. A second PCR of about 7 to 12 cycles was performed with a sample-barcoded 5' primer and a J-beta primer mix. TCRdb handled the public reads itself, with Q25 trimming in fastp and clone calling in MiXCR, and kept productive beta chains. Entries are consolidated by CDR3 protein sequence, retaining the most common genes and DNA. For this sample there are more than 900,000 distinct CDR3 sequences; roughly a quarter appear just once. The ten largest clones add up to approximately 0.79% of the sample. This sample was shared with a second study, whose subject was T cells of mothers and their children.

Sequencing was done on a sample of blood. These receptors all come from a girl aged 2-10 years in good health.

The rearrangement uses TRBV6-2 or TRBV6-3 and TRBJ2-1; D is unclear. CDR3 size: 12 residues. Trimming shortened V by 0 bases and J by 13 bases, and 10 bases separated the two germline ends. Germline V gene data show CDR1 as MNHEY and CDR2 as SVGEGT. The CDR3 loop reads CASSYSTTDQFF. In DNA, the CDR3 is TGTGCCAGCAGTTACTCCACTACTGATCAGTTCTTC.

The chain has TRBV12-3 or TRBV12-4 and TRBJ2-3, with D possibly TRBD1 on 6 matching bases. The CDR3 is 15 amino acids. Trimming took off 5 bases at V and 2 bases at J, with 14 bases between the two ends. This CDR3 is CASSRRGPSTDTQYF. In nucleotides, the CDR3 is TGTGCCAGCAGTCGCAGGGGCCCCTCCACAGATACGCAGTATTTT.

This clonotype was picked up a small number of times. The genes are TRBV29-1 and TRBJ2-2, with a possible D match to TRBD2 (5 bases). Trimming took off 5 bases at V and 0 bases at J, with 19 bases between the two ends. Germline loops: CDR1 SQVTM, CDR2 ANQGSEA. The CDR3 spans 17 residues. The CDR3: CSVSEFYGSSNTGELFF. CDR3 nucleotide sequence: TGCAGCGTTAGTGAATTTTATGGGAGTTCGAACACCGGGGAGCTGTTTTTT.

The J gene is TRBJ2-7, the V gene TRBV29-1, with D maybe TRBD1 (6 bases). Between the trimmed V and J ends, which lost 6 bases and 1 base, there was a span of 22 bases. CDR3 length: 16 residues. Per the germline V gene, CDR1 is SQVTM and CDR2 is ANQGSEA. The chain's CDR3 is CSVAYHGQWASYEQYF. The CDR3 DNA reads TGCAGCGTGGCCTACCACGGACAGTGGGCTTCCTACGAGCAGTACTTC.

The chain is built from TRBV15 and TRBJ1-1; no reliable D call. CDR3 size: 14 residues. CDR1 and CDR2 (germline): LNHNV, YYDKDF (reference sequence). Deletions cut 0 bases from V and 4 bases from J, with 9 bases between. DNA of the CDR3: TGTGCCACCAGCAGAGATCGTGGCAGCACTGAAGCTTTCTTT. Amino acid sequence: CATSRDRGSTEAFF.

This clonotype came up a few times. The chain uses TRBV12-3 or TRBV12-4 and TRBJ1-5; tentatively, D is TRBD1 (6 bases). The length of the CDR3 is 14 residues. The ends were cut back, 6 bases at V and 0 bases at J, with 9 bases in the middle. The CDR3 protein is CASRDSDSNQPQHF. DNA of the CDR3: TGTGCCAGCAGGGACAGCGATAGCAATCAGCCCCAGCATTTT.

This clonotype occurred a few times. The chain uses TRBV7-2 and TRBJ2-7; D ambiguous. CDR1 is SGHTA, CDR2 FQGNSA, per germline. The CDR3 covers 14 residues. V was clipped by 5 bases and J by 2 bases, with 13 bases between them. The CDR3 region has the DNA TGTGCCAGCAGCCTGGAGATCACAGCCTACGAGCAGTACTTC. Encoded protein: CASSLEITAYEQYF.

This sequence joins TRBV24-1 and TRBJ2-1; 9 bases agree with TRBD2. Looked up from germline, CDR1 is KGHDR and CDR2 is SFDVKD. V shed 4 bases, J shed 4 bases, and the junction held 13 bases outside the gene matches. The CDR3 extends over 18 amino acids. The CDR3 sequence: CATSESRPGLANYNEQFF. The CDR3 nucleotides read TGTGCCACCAGTGAATCCCGGCCGGGACTAGCTAATTACAATGAGCAGTTCTTC.

There are a few counts of this clonotype. V is TRBV11-3 and J is TRBJ2-5; weak D call: TRBD2 (6 bases). V was trimmed by 0 bases and J by 0 bases, leaving 23 bases between them. This CDR3 spans 20 amino acids. CDR1 is SGHNT and CDR2 is YENEEA in the germline V gene. The CDR3 is CASSLDGRDFDPLYQETQYF. The DNA for the CDR3 is TGTGCCAGCAGCTTAGATGGGCGGGACTTCGACCCTTTGTACCAAGAGACCCAGTACTTC.

V gene TRBV12-3 or TRBV12-4 combines with J gene TRBJ2-5, with D uncertain. V was cut by 5 bases and J by 1 base, with 5 bases left in between. The CDR3 length is 12 residues. This CDR3 is CASSTTQETQYF. The DNA of the CDR3 is TGTGCCAGCAGTACAACCCAAGAGACCCAGTACTTC.

Written as DNA, the CDR3 is TGCAGTGCTAGAGACAGGGAGGAGTACAGCAATCAGCCCCAGCATTTT. Amino acids: CSARDREEYSNQPQHF. This rearrangement joins TRBV20-1 to TRBJ1-5; D is perhaps TRBD1 (5 bases). V dropped 0 bases and J dropped 1 base, with 13 bases sitting between them. The CDR3 spans 16 residues. The V gene's germline CDR1 is DFQATT and CDR2 SNEGSKA (reference sequence).

This clonotype was detected only a few times. DNA for the CDR3: TGCGCCAGCAGCTTGGAAGGGGAAACGACCTACGAGCAGTACTTC. It encodes CASSLEGETTYEQYF. This chain uses TRBV5-1 with TRBJ2-5; tentative D call: TRBD1 (5 bases). The J call may be in error: the DNA end matches TRBJ2-7 better. CDR3 length: 15 amino acids. In germline, CDR1 is SGHRS, CDR2 YFSETQ.

The genes are TRBV7-9 and TRBJ2-1, with 9 bases that match TRBD2. The V and J ends lost 5 bases and 6 bases, in that order; junction bases with no gene match: 8. Looked up from germline, CDR1 is SEHNR and CDR2 is FQNEAQ (reference sequence). This CDR3 contains 15 residues. The CDR3 loop reads CASSPSGLAFNEQFF. The CDR3 coding sequence is TGTGCCAGCAGCCCGAGCGGACTAGCGTTCAATGAGCAGTTCTTC.

The chain is built from TRBV20-1 and TRBJ1-1, with D hard to call. The V and J ends lost 3 bases and 0 bases respectively, with 14 bases between them. The germline V gene encodes CDR1 DFQATT and CDR2 SNEGSKA (reference sequence). CDR3 length equals 15 residues. CDR3 bases: TGCAGTGCTAGGGATATCGGGGTGGTGAACACTGAAGCTTTCTTT. Amino acid sequence: CSARDIGVVNTEAFF.

The chain uses TRBV5-1 and TRBJ2-1; 7 nucleotides agree with TRBD2. This CDR3 region has 14 residues. The junction had 5 bases not matched to a gene; V was cut back by 3 bases and J by 5 bases. Germline V gives CDR1 SGHRS, CDR2 YFSETQ. CDR3 sequence (DNA): TGCGCCAGCAGCTCAGGGACTACCAACAATGAGCAGTTCTTC. This encodes CASSSGTTNNEQFF.

This chain joins TRBV3-1 and TRBJ2-7, with D unclear. V was pared by 1 base and J by 4 bases, with 14 bases between. In germline, CDR1 is LGHDT, CDR2 YNNKEL (reference sequence). The CDR3 runs to 15 residues. The DNA of the CDR3 is TGTGCCAGCAGCCAAGGACCAGATGCTACTTACGAGCAGTACTTC. Residues: CASSQGPDATYEQYF.

The chain combines TRBV7-9 with TRBJ2-5; TRBD1 matches 9 bases. The DNA end lines up better with TRBJ2-1; the J call may be wrong. Germline values: CDR1 SEHNR, CDR2 FQNEAQ (reference sequence). CDR3 length equals 16 residues. The CDR3 DNA follows: TGTGCCAGCAGCATATCACCGGGACAGGGCAGGGATGAGCAGTTCTTC. Protein sequence: CASSISPGQGRDEQFF.

The chain recombines TRBV13 with TRBJ2-1; 9 bases agree with TRBD1. Germline loops: CDR1 PRHDT, CDR2 FYEKMQ (reference sequence). The J segment lost 9 bases and the V segment lost 4 bases, leaving 4 bases of the junction unmatched. The CDR3 runs 13 residues. CDR3 DNA: TGTGCCAGCAGCTGGGACAGGGAGGGTGAGCAGTTCTTC. It yields the protein CASSWDREGEQFF.

This chain uses TRBV28 with TRBJ2-1; TRBD2 matches 11 bases. This CDR3 spans 14 amino acids. Trimming cost V 7 bases and J 6 bases; bases outside gene matches: 5. The V gene's germline CDR1 is MDHEN and CDR2 SYDVKM. The CDR3, as DNA: TGTGCCAGCAACCTGGGACTAGCGGCCAATGAGCAGTTCTTC. It codes for CASNLGLAANEQFF.

V gene TRBV20-1 combines with J gene TRBJ2-1, with 14 bases fitting TRBD2. Looked up from germline, CDR1 is DFQATT and CDR2 is SNEGSKA (reference sequence). V dropped 5 bases and J dropped 8; count of bases not matched to a gene: 14. The CDR3 has 17 residues. CDR3 in amino acids: CSAGGAGTSGSIYEQFF. The CDR3 nucleotides are TGCAGTGCTGGGGGGGCCGGGACTAGCGGGAGTATATATGAGCAGTTCTTC.

This clonotype was seen a few times. This sequence joins TRBV28 and TRBJ2-7, with TRBD2 identical over 7 bases. There are 15 residues in the CDR3. Trimming at V came to 6 bases and at J to 3 bases, leaving 11 bases not matched to a gene. CDR1 is MDHEN and CDR2 is SYDVKM in the germline V gene. The CDR3 DNA sequence: TGTGCCAGCAGAATGGGAGGGCAGGGCCTCTACGAGCAGTACTTC. Residues: CASRMGGQGLYEQYF.

The chain uses TRBV7-9 and TRBJ2-5; D is undetermined. CDR1 SEHNR and CDR2 FQNEAQ come from the germline V gene (reference sequence). V lost 1 base and J 3 bases, leaving 12 bases between the germline ends. The CDR3 has 15 amino acids. The CDR3 nucleotides are TGTGCCAGCAGCTTAGGGTTTGGGCAGGAAGAGACCCAGTACTTC. Its protein product is CASSLGFGQEETQYF.

This clonotype was detected ten times or more. The genes are TRBV7-6 and TRBJ2-7, with D possibly being TRBD2 (5 bases). Germline CDR1 and CDR2: SGHVS and FNYEAQ. The CDR3 loop spans 15 amino acids. V lost 5 bases to trimming and J lost 5 bases, with 19 bases between them. The CDR3 bases are TGTGCCAGCAGCCAAGAGGGCGGCCCACCCCACGAGCAGTACTTC. Translated, it gives CASSQEGGPPHEQYF.

A few counts support this clonotype. The chain combines TRBV11-3 with TRBJ1-4; D remains unclear. CDR3 length: 14 amino acids. Germline V CDR1 and CDR2: SGHNT, YENEEA. Trimming pared 2 bases from V and 5 bases from J, leaving 9 bases between. This CDR3 is CASSLQGLNEKLFF. The DNA of the CDR3 is TGTGCCAGCAGCTTACAAGGGTTGAATGAAAAACTGTTTTTT.

A word on this clonotype: A read error may produce the germline difference seen at one junction end. The CDR3 bases are TGCAGTGCCAGAGATAGGTCTAGCGGTCAGTACTTC. It is translated as CSARDRSSGQYF. J is TRBJ2-7 and V is TRBV20-1, with 7 bases fitting TRBD2. This CDR3 comprises 12 residues. CDR1 and CDR2 (germline): DFQATT, SNEGSKA (reference sequence).

This clonotype has more than one count but fewer than ten. The chain joins TRBV7-9 to TRBJ2-7; 9 bases align to TRBD1. The V and J ends lost 5 bases and 0 bases, in that order; junction bases with no gene match: 5. Germline values: CDR1 SEHNR, CDR2 FQNEAQ (reference sequence). This CDR3 has 15 amino acids. Here the CDR3 reads CASSPRDRVSYEQYF. The CDR3 nucleotides read TGTGCCAGCAGCCCGCGGGACAGGGTCTCCTACGAGCAGTACTTC.

This clonotype was detected a few times. This chain uses TRBV15 with TRBJ2-1; D is perhaps TRBD2 (5 bases). The CDR3 consists of 15 residues. Germline CDR1 is LNHNV and CDR2 is YYDKDF (reference sequence). V lost 3 bases, J lost 3 bases, and 12 bases lay in between. DNA of the CDR3: TGTGCCACCAGCAGTGGGCTAGCTAGCTACAATGAGCAGTTCTTC. It translates to CATSSGLASYNEQFF.

This clonotype was seen a handful of times. V is TRBV9 and J is TRBJ2-7, with 7 positions matching TRBD1. The V segment lost 3 bases and the J segment 6 bases; nucleotides outside the gene matches: 15. The CDR3 is made up of 16 amino acids. Germline assignment: CDR1 SGDLS and CDR2 YYNGEE. DNA for the CDR3: TGTGCCAGCAGCGCGCGGCTTGGGACAGCGGCGACCGAGCAGTACTTC. Translating it yields CASSARLGTAATEQYF.

The V gene is TRBV28, the J gene TRBJ2-1; TRBD2 agrees at 11 bases. Germline V gene sequence: CDR1 MDHEN, CDR2 SYDVKM. The CDR3 spans 15 residues. Germline trimming cut 5 bases from V and 8 bases from J; bases unmatched to any gene: 8. The DNA for the CDR3 is TGTGCCAGCAGTATAGCGGGAGGGTATTACGATGAGCAGTTCTTC. It specifies CASSIAGGYYDEQFF.

CDR3 region: CASSSARQGSYNEQFF. The DNA of the CDR3 is TGTGCCAGCAGTTCCGCAAGACAGGGCTCCTACAATGAGCAGTTCTTC. The rearrangement uses TRBV6-5 and TRBJ2-1; 7 nucleotides line up with TRBD1. CDR1 is MNHEY and CDR2 is SVGAGI in the germline V gene. V trimming: 4 bases; J trimming: 0 bases; junction bases outside the gene matches: 6. The CDR3 loop spans 16 amino acids.